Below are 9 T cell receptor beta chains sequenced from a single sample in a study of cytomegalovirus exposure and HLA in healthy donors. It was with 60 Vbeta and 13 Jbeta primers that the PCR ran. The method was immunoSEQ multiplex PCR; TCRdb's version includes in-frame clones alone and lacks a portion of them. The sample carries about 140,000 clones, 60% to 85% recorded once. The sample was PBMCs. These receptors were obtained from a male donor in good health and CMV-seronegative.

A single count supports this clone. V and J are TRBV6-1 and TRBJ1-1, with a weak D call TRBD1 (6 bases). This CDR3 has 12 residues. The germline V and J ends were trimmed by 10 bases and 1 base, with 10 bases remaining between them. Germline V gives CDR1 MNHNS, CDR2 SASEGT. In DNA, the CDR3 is TGTGCCACCATCAGGGGGAACACTGAAGCTTTCTTT. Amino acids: CATIRGNTEAFF.

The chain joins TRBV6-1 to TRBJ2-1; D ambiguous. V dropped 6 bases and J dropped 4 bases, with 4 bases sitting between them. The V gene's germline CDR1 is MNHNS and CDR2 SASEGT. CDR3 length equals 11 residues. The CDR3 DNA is TGTGCCAGCAGACAGTACAATGAGCAGTTCTTC. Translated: CASRQYNEQFF.

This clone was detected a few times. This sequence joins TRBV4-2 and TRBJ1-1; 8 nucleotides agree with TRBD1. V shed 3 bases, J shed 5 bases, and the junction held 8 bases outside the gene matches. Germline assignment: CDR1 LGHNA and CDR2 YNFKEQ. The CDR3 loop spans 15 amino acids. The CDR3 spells CASSQAGQGGTEAFF. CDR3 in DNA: TGTGCCAGCAGCCAGGCTGGACAGGGAGGTACTGAAGCTTTCTTT.

CDR3 region: CATSRDLGSQPQHF. Here the CDR3 DNA reads TGTGCCACCAGCAGAGACCTGGGGAGTCAGCCCCAGCATTTT. J is TRBJ1-5 and V is TRBV15; D is unresolved. The V gene lost 0 bases and the J gene lost 6 bases, with 9 bases spanning the gap. Germline V gene sequence: CDR1 LNHNV, CDR2 YYDKDF (reference sequence). The CDR3 contains 14 residues.

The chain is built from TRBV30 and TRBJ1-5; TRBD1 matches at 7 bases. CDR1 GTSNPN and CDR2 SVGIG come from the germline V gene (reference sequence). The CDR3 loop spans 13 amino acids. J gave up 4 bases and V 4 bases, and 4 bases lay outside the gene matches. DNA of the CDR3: TGTGCCTGGAACGGACAGGAGAATCAGCCCCAGCATTTT. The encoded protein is CAWNGQENQPQHF.

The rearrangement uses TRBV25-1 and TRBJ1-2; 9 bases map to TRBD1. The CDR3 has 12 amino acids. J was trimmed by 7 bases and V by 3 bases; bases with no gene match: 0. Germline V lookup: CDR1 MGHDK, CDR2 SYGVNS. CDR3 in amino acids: CASSEDRGGYTF. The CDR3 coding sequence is TGTGCCAGCAGTGAGGACAGGGGTGGCTACACCTTC.

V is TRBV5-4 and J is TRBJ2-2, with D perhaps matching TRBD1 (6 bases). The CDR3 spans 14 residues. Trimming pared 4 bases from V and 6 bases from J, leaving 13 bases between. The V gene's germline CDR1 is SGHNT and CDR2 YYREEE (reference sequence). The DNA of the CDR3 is TGTGCCAGCAGCCGCGGACAGAATCCCGGGGAGCTGTTTTTT. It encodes CASSRGQNPGELFF.

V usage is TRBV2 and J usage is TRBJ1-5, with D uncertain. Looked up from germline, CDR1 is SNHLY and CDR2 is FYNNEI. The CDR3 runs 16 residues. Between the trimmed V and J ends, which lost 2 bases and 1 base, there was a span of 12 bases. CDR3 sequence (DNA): TGTGCCAGCAGTGAAAGGCGGGAGGGCAGCAATCAGCCCCAGCATTTT. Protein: CASSERREGSNQPQHF.

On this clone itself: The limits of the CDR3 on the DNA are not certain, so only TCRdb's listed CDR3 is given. CDR3 loop: CAWSFWGEGNYGYPF. The V and J genes are TRBV30 and TRBJ1-2. Both ends counted, the CDR3 spans 15 residues. The V gene's germline CDR1 is GTSNPN and CDR2 SVGIG (reference sequence).